The 10 T cell receptor beta chains below all came from one sample that was sequenced in a study of T cell repertoires in cytomegalovirus infection. Antigen specificity for these receptors is unknown. One entry per CDR3 protein, called by TCRdb with MiXCR from the reads. The table records about 770,000 distinct CDR3 sequences, just under 30% of them present only once. The sample consisted of cultured CD8+ T cells from PBMCs, taken from culture after CMV antigen stimulation. The source of these receptors is a human donor in good health (CMV status not recorded). Some clones in this sample may be carry-over from other donors' samples.

The rearrangement links TRBV6-5 to TRBJ2-3, with 10 bases matching TRBD1. V was pared by 5 bases and J by 6 bases, with 11 bases of the junction left unmatched. CDR1 is MNHEY and CDR2 is SVGAGI in the germline V gene. This CDR3 is 16 amino acids long. For the CDR3, the DNA is TGTGCCAGCAGTCCCAGGGACAGGGGTCGGCGGGATACGCAGTATTTT. Translation gives CASSPRDRGRRDTQYF.

The rearrangement joins TRBV4-2 to TRBJ2-4; possible D gene TRBD1, 5 bases. This CDR3 has 18 residues. V was cut by 0 bases and J by 1 base, with 16 bases left in between. From germline, CDR1 is LGHNA and CDR2 YNFKEQ. The CDR3 nucleotides read TGTGCCAGCAGCCAAGAAGAGACCATTCCAGGGGCCAAAAACATTCAGTACTTC. It encodes CASSQEETIPGAKNIQYF.

This CDR3 reads CASSFTRQGGDGYTF. The CDR3 bases are TGTGCCAGCAGTTTTACCCGACAGGGTGGAGATGGCTACACCTTC. The chain combines TRBV7-8 with TRBJ1-2; 7 bases align to TRBD1. V lost 6 bases to trimming and J lost 6 bases; unmatched junction nucleotides: 13. Germline values: CDR1 SGHVS, CDR2 FQNEAQ. The CDR3 is made up of 15 amino acids. Supplemented by reference TRBV7-8 and TRBJ1-2, the full variable domain reads GAGVSQSPRYKVAKRGQDVALRCDPISGHVSLFWYQQALGQGPEFLTYFQNEAQLDKSGLPSDRFFAERPEGSVSTLKIQRTQQEDSAVYLCASSFTRQGGDGYTFGSGTRLTVV.

The chain joins TRBV6-2 or TRBV6-3 to TRBJ1-1; 7 bases line up with TRBD1. J lost 7 bases, V lost 6 bases, and 17 bases had no gene match. The CDR3 is made up of 16 amino acids. Germline V gives CDR1 MNHEY, CDR2 SVGEGT. Here the CDR3 reads CASRTPGGPGSVEAFF. CDR3 sequence (DNA): TGTGCCAGCAGAACACCAGGGGGTCCCGGGTCTGTTGAAGCTTTCTTT.

This clonotype was seen ten or more times. This chain joins TRBV7-6 and TRBJ2-1, with TRBD1 identical over 9 bases. This CDR3 comprises 17 residues. The V gene's germline CDR1 is SGHVS and CDR2 FNYEAQ. The junction had 7 bases not matched to a gene; V was cut back by 1 base and J by 3 bases. CDR3 residues: CASSLGFRDRVYNEQFF. The CDR3 DNA is TGTGCCAGCAGCTTAGGATTCCGGGACAGGGTCTACAATGAGCAGTTCTTC. The full variable domain, completed using reference TRBV7-6 and TRBJ2-1, is GAGVSQSPRYKVTKRGQDVALRCDPISGHVSLYWYRQALGQGPEFLTYFNYEAQQDKSGLPNDRFSAERPEGSISTLTIQRTEQRDSAMYRCASSLGFRDRVYNEQFFGPGTRLTVL.

The chain is built from TRBV7-6 and TRBJ2-7, with 12 bases aligning to TRBD1. CDR1 is SGHVS and CDR2 is FNYEAQ in the germline V gene. The CDR3 loop spans 15 amino acids. J gave up 6 bases and V 5 bases, and 8 bases lay outside the gene matches. For the CDR3, the DNA is TGTGCCAGCAGCACGACAGGGGACAGGGGGCGCGAGCAGTACTTC. Translation: CASSTTGDRGREQYF.

The rearrangement uses TRBV6-2 or TRBV6-3 and TRBJ2-1, with D perhaps matching TRBD2 (5 bases). Germline loops: CDR1 MNHEY, CDR2 SVGEGT. V lost 0 bases and J 5 bases, leaving 14 bases between the germline ends. The CDR3 has 16 amino acids. In nucleotides, the CDR3 is TGTGCCAGCAGTTACTCTCGGCTAGCCCGAGACAATGAGCAGTTCTTC. Residues: CASSYSRLARDNEQFF.

The CDR3 is CASSLGSRDSRSHEQYF. CDR3 sequence (DNA): TGTGCCAGCAGCTTAGGAAGCCGGGACTCGAGAAGCCACGAGCAGTACTTC. The rearrangement joins TRBV7-6 to TRBJ2-7; a weak D match, TRBD2 (6 bases). V lost 1 base and J 5 bases, leaving 21 bases between the germline ends. The CDR3 has 17 amino acids. Germline CDR1 is SGHVS and CDR2 is FNYEAQ. Full variable domain (remainder filled in from reference TRBV7-6 and TRBJ2-7): GAGVSQSPRYKVTKRGQDVALRCDPISGHVSLYWYRQALGQGPEFLTYFNYEAQQDKSGLPNDRFSAERPEGSISTLTIQRTEQRDSAMYRCASSLGSRDSRSHEQYFGPGTRLTVT.

This clonotype was recorded a few times. The chain is built from TRBV27 and TRBJ1-2; tentative D call: TRBD1 (5 bases). CDR3 length: 13 residues. With 6 bases removed from V and 3 bases from J, the gap between germline ends came to 11 bases. CDR1 MNHEY and CDR2 SMNVEV come from the germline V gene (reference sequence). CDR3 loop: CASSAGTYYGYTF. CDR3 DNA: TGTGCCAGCAGCGCCGGGACCTACTATGGCTACACCTTC.

Many counts were recorded for this clonotype. This chain connects TRBV7-2 to TRBJ2-2, with D possibly matching TRBD1 (5 bases). The V gene lost 2 bases and the J gene lost 9 bases, with 7 bases spanning the gap. The CDR3 spans 12 residues. The V gene's germline CDR1 is SGHTA and CDR2 FQGNSA. The CDR3, as DNA: TGTGCCAGCAGCTTACAGGGTCGGGAGCTGTTTTTT. It specifies CASSLQGRELFF.